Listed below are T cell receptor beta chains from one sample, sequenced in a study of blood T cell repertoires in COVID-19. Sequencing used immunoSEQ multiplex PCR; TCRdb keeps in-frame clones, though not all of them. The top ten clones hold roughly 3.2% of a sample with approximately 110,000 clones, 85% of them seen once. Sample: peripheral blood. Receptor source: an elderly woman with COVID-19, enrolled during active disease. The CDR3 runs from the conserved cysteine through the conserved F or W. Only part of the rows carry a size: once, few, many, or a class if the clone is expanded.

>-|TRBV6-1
CASSDPNSFLRQYF
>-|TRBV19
CASSIGRTRASSGNTIYF
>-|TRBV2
CASSGTSGRAAKNIQYF
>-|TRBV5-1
CASSLGPGADIEAFF
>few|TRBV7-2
CASSLVYQETQYF
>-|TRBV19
CASSIRGMWDEQYF
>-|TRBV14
CASSHGLYEQYF
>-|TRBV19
CASSTPRGSANEKLFF
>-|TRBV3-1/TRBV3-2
CASSHETSGARPDTQYF
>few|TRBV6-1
CASSDGGQTNEKLFF
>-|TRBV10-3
CAIGRGAGPQETQYF